This section outlines one T cell receptor beta chain sequence together with its context. Its matching antigen is unknown. Looked up from germline, CDR1 is ENHRY and CDR2 is SYGVKD. Trimming pared 8 bases from V and 8 bases from J, leaving 13 bases between. The CDR3 sequence is 13 residues long. Measured with immunoSEQ multiplex PCR; TCRdb has only the in-frame clones, and not every one. Of roughly 120,000 clones listed, 75% to 90% are singletons. The data belong to a study of cytomegalovirus exposure and HLA in healthy donors. Regarding the study as a whole: Cytomegalovirus association was listed for about 180 TCR beta chains.

This sequence joins TRBV10-3 and TRBJ1-6; TRBD1 might be the D (6 bases). This clonotype was obtained from a man aged 18 to 35 in good health and CMV-seropositive. Input material: PBMCs. Here the CDR3 reads CAIGRDTHSPLHF. CDR3 sequence (DNA): TGTGCCATCGGACGGGACACCCATTCACCCCTCCACTTT.